A single sample gave rise to the 17 T cell receptor beta chains below, sequenced in a study of breast tumors, draining lymph nodes, adjacent tissues (dated by TCRdb to 2016 to 2017). Library preparation was by multiplex PCR. Sequencing instrument: Illumina HiSeq 2000. TCRdb reanalyzed the raw reads on its own, using fastp at Q25 for trimming and MiXCR for clone calling, and kept in-frame beta chains. Rows are unified per CDR3 protein, each entry keeping the most common DNA and genes. The sample table records approximately 200,000 distinct CDR3 sequences; approximately 33% of these occur just once. Around 4.4% of the sample goes to the ten largest clones. Lymph node samples were obtained from the axillary draining lymph nodes of breast cancer patients. The source material was axillary lymph node tissue. These receptors were obtained from a female donor with breast cancer. Some clones in this sample may be carry-over from other donors' samples.

This clonotype was counted many times. The V and J genes are TRBV6-5 and TRBJ1-2; 11 bases fit TRBD1. The germline V gene has CDR1 MNHEY and CDR2 SVGAGI. This CDR3 is built from 13 residues. Trimming took 5 bases from V and 14 from J; bases not matched to a gene: 10. This CDR3 reads CASSQRTGGFVTF. The CDR3 coding sequence is TGTGCCAGCAGTCAACGGACAGGGGGCTTCGTGACCTTC.

This clonotype turned up a few times. At one end the junction does not follow the germline gene, possibly because of a read error. This sequence joins TRBV27 and TRBJ2-6, with D unresolved. CDR3 size: 15 residues. Germline CDR1 is MNHEY and CDR2 is SMNVEV (reference sequence). This chain's CDR3 is CASTPRGSVANVLTF. DNA for the CDR3: TGTGCCAGCACCCCGAGAGGTTCTGTGGCCAACGTCCTGACTTTC.

This clonotype has more than one count but fewer than ten. A much larger clone is a single base away; this may be a read error. The J gene is TRBJ1-2, the V gene TRBV6-5; the D gene is possibly TRBD1 (5 bases). Germline V gene lookup returns CDR1 MNHEY and CDR2 SVGAGI. The CDR3 sequence is 13 residues long. The CDR3 region has the DNA TGTGCCAGCTGTTACTTGGGGACGGGTGGCTACACCTTC. Protein product: CASCYLGTGGYTF.

The V gene is TRBV11-2, the J gene TRBJ1-1; no clear D. This CDR3 has 13 amino acids. The germline gives CDR1 SGHAT, CDR2 FQNNGV. V was shortened by 0 bases and J by 9 bases, with 11 bases between the two germline ends. CDR3 sequence reads: CASSLDPQTKAFF. DNA of the CDR3: TGTGCCAGCAGCTTAGATCCCCAGACCAAAGCTTTCTTT.

This clonotype has just one count. The V gene is TRBV5-1, the J gene TRBJ1-1; 8 nucleotides line up with TRBD1. V lost 5 bases to trimming and J lost 4 bases; unmatched junction nucleotides: 13. The CDR3 extends over 16 amino acids. In germline, CDR1 is SGHRS, CDR2 YFSETQ. The CDR3 DNA is TGCGCCAGCAGTGAGGGACAGGTTACTGGGGCCACTGAAGCTTTCTTT. Translating gives CASSEGQVTGATEAFF.

The rearrangement uses TRBV19 and TRBJ2-4, with 11 bases lining up with TRBD1. CDR1 is LNHDA and CDR2 is SQIVND in the germline V gene (reference sequence). The CDR3 contains 17 residues. Germline trimming cut 5 bases from V and 0 bases from J; bases unmatched to any gene: 6. As DNA, the CDR3 is TGTGCCAGTAGTCACCGGACAGGGGGCGAAGCCAAAAACATTCAGTACTTC. It encodes CASSHRTGGEAKNIQYF.

This clonotype came up many times. The V and J genes are TRBV5-6 and TRBJ1-2; 7 bases line up with TRBD1. CDR1 and CDR2 (germline): SGHDT, YYEEEE. This CDR3 is 13 amino acids long. V dropped 5 bases and J dropped 2; count of bases not matched to a gene: 3. The CDR3 loop is CASRGTENYGYTF. The CDR3 region has the DNA TGTGCCAGCAGGGGGACAGAGAACTATGGCTACACCTTC.

Comment on this clonotype: A read error may account for a junction end that differs from germline. The V call is TRBV30, the J call TRBJ2-3; possible D gene TRBD1, 5 bases. CDR1 and CDR2 from the germline V gene are GTSNPN and SVGIG (reference sequence). This CDR3 is 13 amino acids long. The CDR3 nucleotides are TGTGCCCGGAGTGTGACAGGCACAGATACGCAGTATTTT. Its protein is CARSVTGTDTQYF.

On this clonotype itself: A much larger clone lies a single base off, so this may be a read error. CDR3 DNA sequence: TGTGCCAGTAGTCCAGGGACTAGCGGGGGAAGATTCACAGATGCGCAGTATTTT. Translated: CASSPGTSGGRFTDAQYF. This chain connects TRBV19 to TRBJ2-3; the match to TRBD2 covers 14 bases. Germline V gives CDR1 LNHDA, CDR2 SQIVND (reference sequence). The CDR3 contains 18 residues. The full variable domain, completed using reference TRBV19 and TRBJ2-3, is DGGITQSPKYLFRKEGQNVTLSCEQNLNHDAMYWYRQDPGQGLRLIYYSQIVNDFQKGDIAEGYSVSREKKESFPLTVTSAQKNPTAFYLCASSPGTSGGRFTDAQYFGPGTRLTVL.

This clonotype was detected ten times or more. The gene calls are TRBV20-1 and TRBJ1-5; the match to TRBD1 covers 7 bases. Germline values: CDR1 DFQATT, CDR2 SNEGSKA (reference sequence). This CDR3 contains 15 residues. Losses at the gene ends were 3 bases for V and 1 base for J; bases not matched to a gene: 6. The CDR3 loop reads CSASLQDRSNQPQHF. The CDR3 DNA is TGCAGTGCTAGTCTACAGGACAGGAGCAATCAGCCCCAGCATTTT.

This clonotype was picked up many times. V usage is TRBV2 and J usage is TRBJ1-6; D is undetermined. The length of the CDR3 is 16 residues. V lost 5 bases and J 2 bases, leaving 13 bases between the germline ends. Per the germline V gene, CDR1 is SNHLY and CDR2 is FYNNEI. The CDR3 bases are TGTGCCAGCAGTTTCGACGCGGGAACCTATAATTCACCCCTCCACTTT. Translation gives CASSFDAGTYNSPLHF.

This clonotype was seen many times. The V gene is TRBV6-5, the J gene TRBJ2-5; the D is unclear. Between the trimmed V and J ends, which lost 4 bases and 3 bases, there was a span of 9 bases. The germline V gene has CDR1 MNHEY and CDR2 SVGAGI. The CDR3 has 13 amino acids. CDR3 sequence (DNA): TGTGCCAGCAGTTCGGGCGGCGAAGAGACCCAGTACTTC. Amino acid sequence: CASSSGGEETQYF.

This chain joins TRBV7-2 and TRBJ2-2, with D perhaps matching TRBD1 (8 bases). The V gene's germline CDR1 is SGHTA and CDR2 FQGNSA. The CDR3 extends over 13 amino acids. V was cut by 5 bases and J by 7 bases, with 11 bases left in between. In nucleotides, the CDR3 is TGTGCCAGCAGCCACAGGGGGGGCGGGGAGCTGTTTTTT. Amino acid sequence: CASSHRGGGELFF.

This clonotype showed up many times. The chain is built from TRBV4-1 and TRBJ1-3, with D uncertain. Germline V gene sequence: CDR1 MGHRA, CDR2 YSYEKL. The V end lost 1 base, the J end lost 0 bases, and 10 bases lay between the germline ends. The CDR3 covers 16 residues. The CDR3 bases are TGCGCCAGCAGCCAAGTCAAAGGGATCTCTGGAAACACCATATATTTT. It encodes CASSQVKGISGNTIYF.

The chain is built from TRBV28 and TRBJ1-6; 9 positions match TRBD1. Germline V CDR1 and CDR2: MDHEN, SYDVKM. Trimming removed 5 bases from V and 6 bases from J; junction bases left unmatched: 5. The CDR3 contains 15 residues. The CDR3 nucleotides read TGTGCCAGCAGTCAGACGACAGGGGGTAATTCACCCCTCCACTTT. Its translation is CASSQTTGGNSPLHF.

This clonotype was picked up a small number of times. The chain's CDR3 is CASSSAGSGFAFF. As DNA, the CDR3 is TGTGCCAGCAGTAGCGCAGGGTCTGGATTTGCTTTCTTT. The chain joins TRBV2 to TRBJ1-1; maybe TRBD1 (5 bases). The V gene's germline CDR1 is SNHLY and CDR2 FYNNEI. V lost 5 bases, J lost 11 bases, and 18 bases lay in between. The CDR3 loop spans 13 amino acids.

The chain recombines TRBV11-3 with TRBJ1-3, with 7 bases that match TRBD1. CDR3 length: 15 residues. Losses at the gene ends were 5 bases for V and 8 bases for J; bases not matched to a gene: 12. Germline V gene sequence: CDR1 SGHNT, CDR2 YENEEA. CDR3 amino acids: CASSNSPGTVDTIYF. The CDR3, as DNA: TGTGCCAGCAGCAACTCGCCCGGGACAGTGGACACCATATATTTT. Complete variable domain (other parts from reference TRBV11-3 and TRBJ1-3): EAGVVQSPRYKIIEKKQPVAFWCNPISGHNTLYWYLQNLGQGPELLIRYENEEAVDDSQLPKDRFSAERLKGVDSTLKIQPAELGDSAVYLCASSNSPGTVDTIYFGEGSWLTVV.